These 6 T cell receptor beta chains came from one sample sequenced in a study of blood T cell repertoires in COVID-19. Profiled with immunoSEQ multiplex PCR; TCRdb holds only in-frame clones, not every one. Here the sample spans hundreds of thousands of clones, around 90% being singletons. The sample comprised peripheral blood. The receptors come from a man between 18 and 35 years old with active or convalescent COVID-19.

The chain has TRBV12-5 and TRBJ1-2; D call uncertain. The V gene lost 2 bases and the J gene lost 4 bases, with 11 bases spanning the gap. The CDR3 totals 14 residues. Germline loops: CDR1 LGHNT, CDR2 FRNRAP. The CDR3 DNA reads as TGTGCTAGTGGTTTGTCGGACTCCTTCTATGGCTACACCTTC. It is translated as CASGLSDSFYGYTF.

The chain joins TRBV4-1 to TRBJ1-6; D is perhaps TRBD1 (5 bases). From germline, CDR1 is MGHRA and CDR2 YSYEKL. V was clipped by 4 bases and J by 6 bases, with 16 bases between them. The CDR3 is made up of 16 amino acids. The CDR3 region is CASSRIGGVANSPLHF. CDR3 coding DNA: TGCGCCAGCAGCCGAATTGGGGGGGTGGCTAATTCACCCCTCCACTTT.

The J gene is TRBJ1-1, the V gene TRBV4-2; D may be TRBD1 (5 bases). The CDR3 runs to 14 residues. The germline gives CDR1 LGHNA, CDR2 YNFKEQ. Between the trimmed V and J ends, which lost 1 base and 4 bases, there was a span of 10 bases. CDR3 loop: CASSQVGGLTEAFF. The CDR3 region has the DNA TGTGCCAGCAGCCAAGTCGGGGGTCTCACTGAAGCTTTCTTT.

The rearrangement uses TRBV5-1 and TRBJ2-2; maybe TRBD1 (5 bases). Germline CDR1 SGHRS, CDR2 YFSETQ. Trimming left V 1 base short and J 0 bases short, with 7 bases between. This CDR3 is 15 amino acids long. For the CDR3, the DNA is TGCGCCAGCAGCTTGTTAGGGGCGAACACCGGGGAGCTGTTTTTT. This translates into CASSLLGANTGELFF.

This chain links TRBV4-1 with TRBJ2-3; D is undetermined. The CDR3 is made up of 15 amino acids. V was cut by 0 bases and J by 0 bases, with 7 bases left in between. Looked up from germline, CDR1 is MGHRA and CDR2 is YSYEKL. The CDR3 here is CASSQDFQSTDTQYF. In nucleotides, the CDR3 is TGCGCCAGCAGCCAAGATTTCCAAAGCACAGATACGCAGTATTTT.

The chain links TRBV6-2 or TRBV6-3 to TRBJ1-6, with 8 positions matching TRBD1. Germline V CDR1 and CDR2: MNHEY, SVGEGT. Unmatched junction bases numbered 7, after V lost 6 bases and J lost 6 bases. This CDR3 region has 15 residues. CDR3 DNA sequence: TGTGCCAGCAGCCCCGGGACAGGCGGTAATTCACCCCTCCACTTT. Residues: CASSPGTGGNSPLHF.